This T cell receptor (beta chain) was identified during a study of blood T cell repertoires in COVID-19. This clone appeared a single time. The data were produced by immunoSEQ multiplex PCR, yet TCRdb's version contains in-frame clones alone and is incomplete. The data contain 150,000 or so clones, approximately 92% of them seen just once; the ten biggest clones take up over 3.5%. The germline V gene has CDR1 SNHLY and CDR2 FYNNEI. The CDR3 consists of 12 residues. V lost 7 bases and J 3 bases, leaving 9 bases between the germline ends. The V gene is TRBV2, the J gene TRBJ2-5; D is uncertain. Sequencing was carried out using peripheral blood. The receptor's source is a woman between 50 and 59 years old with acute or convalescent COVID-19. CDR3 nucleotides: TGTGCCAGCAAGTTCAGTGAAGAGACCCAGTACTTC. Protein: CASKFSEETQYF.